The T cell receptor beta chain under discussion was sequenced for a study of response to subunit inactivated influenza vaccine. Study results and limitations: T cells newly recruited by each seasonal influenza vaccination are few, the authors suggested.

Turning to this clonotype: No antigen is known for it.

The junction had 15 bases not matched to a gene; V was cut back by 6 bases and J by 4 bases. Germline V gives CDR1 ENHRY, CDR2 SYGVKD. CDR3 length: 16 residues. TCRdb used MiXCR to reprocess the RT-PCR reads, holding one entry per CDR3 protein. The sample lists 450,000 to 500,000 distinct CDR3 sequences, roughly 11% occurring once. This receptor was taken from a man aged 50-59 years who received an inactivated influenza vaccine. The V and J genes are TRBV10-3 and TRBJ2-7; TRBD1 aligns across 7 bases. This material consisted of PBMCs from blood, taken roughly 45 days after vaccination. The CDR3 coding sequence is TGTGCCATCAGCCCAGGGGGTGGTCAGTCCAGGTACGAGCAGTACTTC. It codes for CAISPGGGQSRYEQYF.